This T cell receptor (beta chain) stems from a study of pediatric ulcerative colitis. Sequencing was at survey level. TCRdb's copy holds only in-frame clones and misses some; the assay was immunoSEQ multiplex PCR. The table includes around 68,000 clones, over 70% detected once. Broader study findings: Repertoires came from total lymphocyte DNA, not specific subsets. Blood-rectal clonal overlap within each person was significantly higher in ulcerative colitis patients than controls.

Per the germline V gene, CDR1 is SGHTA and CDR2 is FQGNSA. The CDR3 is 16 residues long. After removal of 1 base from V and 3 bases from J, the junction contained 5 bases not matched to a gene. In regard to this clone: As yet, its antigen is unknown.

The TCR was taken from a boy younger than 18 with moderate ulcerative colitis. The chain carries TRBV7-2 and TRBJ2-1, with 8 positions matching TRBD1. The sequenced material came from blood. The CDR3 is CASSLESGGYYNEQFF. The CDR3 DNA sequence: TGTGCCAGCAGCTTAGAATCAGGGGGCTACTACAATGAGCAGTTCTTC. Filled out from reference TRBV7-2 and TRBJ2-1, the complete variable domain reads GAGVSQSPSNKVTEKGKDVELRCDPISGHTALYWYRQSLGQGLEFLIYFQGNSAPDKSGLPSDRFSAERTGGSVSTLTIQRTQQEDSAVYLCASSLESGGYYNEQFFGPGTRLTVL.